This T cell receptor (beta chain) was retrieved from a study of T cell responses to AZD1222 COVID-19 vaccine. General observations from the study: As reported, nearly half of all spike-specific TCRs target variant regions that are unmutated.

The CDR3 consists of 15 residues. Germline V lookup: CDR1 WSHSY, CDR2 SAAADI. V was clipped by 8 bases and J by 9 bases, with 20 bases between them. Concerning this clone itself: Its antigen remains unknown.

Profiling relied on immunoSEQ multiplex PCR, and the TCRdb table lists in-frame clones only, not all of them. The table shows around 200,000 clones, with around nine tenths occurring only once. The V gene is TRBV10-2, the J gene TRBJ1-6; possible D gene TRBD1, 5 bases. Sequenced material: peripheral blood, taken on day 0 of AZD1222 vaccination. The TCR originated in an adult in good health. Here the CDR3 reads CASDRDPRDGSPLHF. The CDR3 DNA reads TGCGCCAGCGATAGGGACCCCCGGGATGGTTCACCCCTCCACTTT.